This record covers a single T cell receptor beta chain. The antigen remains undetermined. The CDR3 length is 15 residues. Germline loops: CDR1 LNHDA, CDR2 SQIVND (reference sequence). The V and J ends lost 7 bases and 2 bases, in that order; junction bases with no gene match: 8. The entry originates in a study of Ad26.COV2.S vaccination and SARS-CoV-2 variants. The study's findings and limits: Ad26.COV2.S recipients had broader spike-specific TCRs (P = 0.0014). People who got the vaccine or the placebo had similar non-spike TCR breadth.

Sequencing used immunoSEQ multiplex PCR; TCRdb keeps in-frame clones, though not all of them. This sample has approximately 400,000 clones, with about 91% found just once. The starting material was peripheral blood, obtained after recovery from COVID-19. This chain joins TRBV19 and TRBJ2-3, with 8 bases lining up with TRBD2. The source is a human donor who had recovered from COVID-19. The CDR3 bases are TGTGCCAGTATGCGAGCGGGGGCAACCACAGATACGCAGTATTTT. Protein: CASMRAGATTDTQYF.